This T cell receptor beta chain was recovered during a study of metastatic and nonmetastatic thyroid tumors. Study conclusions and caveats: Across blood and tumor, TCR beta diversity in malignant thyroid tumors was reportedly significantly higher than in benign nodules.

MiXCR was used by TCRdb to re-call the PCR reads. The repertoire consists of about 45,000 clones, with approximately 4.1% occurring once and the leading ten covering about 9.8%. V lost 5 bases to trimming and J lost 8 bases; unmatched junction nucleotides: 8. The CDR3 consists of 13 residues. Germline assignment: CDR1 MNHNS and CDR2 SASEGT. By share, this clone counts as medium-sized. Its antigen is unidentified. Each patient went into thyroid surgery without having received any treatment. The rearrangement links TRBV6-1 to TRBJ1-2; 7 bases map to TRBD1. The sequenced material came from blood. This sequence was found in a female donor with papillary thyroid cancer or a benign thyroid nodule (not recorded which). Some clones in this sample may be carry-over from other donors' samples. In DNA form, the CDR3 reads TGTGCCAGCAGTTATGGGGCAGGGGGAGGCTACACCTTC. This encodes CASSYGAGGGYTF.